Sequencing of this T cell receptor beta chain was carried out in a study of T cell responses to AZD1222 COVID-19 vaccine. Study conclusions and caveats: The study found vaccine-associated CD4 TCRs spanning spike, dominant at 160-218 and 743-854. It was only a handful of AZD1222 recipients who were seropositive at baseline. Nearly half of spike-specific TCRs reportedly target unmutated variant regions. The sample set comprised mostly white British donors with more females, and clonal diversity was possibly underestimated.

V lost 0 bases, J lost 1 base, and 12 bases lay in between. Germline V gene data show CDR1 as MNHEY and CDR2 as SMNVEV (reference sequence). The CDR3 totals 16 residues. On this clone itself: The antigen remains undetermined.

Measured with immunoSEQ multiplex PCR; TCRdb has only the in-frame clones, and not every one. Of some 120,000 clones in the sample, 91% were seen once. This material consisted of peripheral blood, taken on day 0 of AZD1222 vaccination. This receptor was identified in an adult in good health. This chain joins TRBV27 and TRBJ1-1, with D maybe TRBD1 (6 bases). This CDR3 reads CASSLSAGARNTEAFF. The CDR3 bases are TGTGCCAGCAGTTTATCGGCAGGGGCTCGGAACACTGAAGCTTTCTTT.